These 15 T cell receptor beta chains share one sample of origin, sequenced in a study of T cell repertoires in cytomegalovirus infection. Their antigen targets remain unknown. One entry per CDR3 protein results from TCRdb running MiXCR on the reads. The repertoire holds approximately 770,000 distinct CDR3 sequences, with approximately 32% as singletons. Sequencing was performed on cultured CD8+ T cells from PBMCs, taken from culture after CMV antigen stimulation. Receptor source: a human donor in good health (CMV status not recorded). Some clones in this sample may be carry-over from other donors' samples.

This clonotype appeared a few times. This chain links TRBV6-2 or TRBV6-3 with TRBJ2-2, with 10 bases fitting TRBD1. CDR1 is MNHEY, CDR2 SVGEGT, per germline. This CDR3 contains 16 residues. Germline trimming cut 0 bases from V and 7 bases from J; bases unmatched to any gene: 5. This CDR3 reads CASSYSGQGFGGELFF. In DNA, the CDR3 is TGTGCCAGCAGTTACTCGGGACAGGGGTTCGGCGGGGAGCTGTTTTTT.

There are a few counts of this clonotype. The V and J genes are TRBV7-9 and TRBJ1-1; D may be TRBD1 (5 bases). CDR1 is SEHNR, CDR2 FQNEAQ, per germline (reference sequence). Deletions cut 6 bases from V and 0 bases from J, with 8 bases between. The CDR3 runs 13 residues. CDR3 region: CASRWTLNTEAFF. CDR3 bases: TGTGCCAGCAGATGGACATTGAACACTGAAGCTTTCTTT.

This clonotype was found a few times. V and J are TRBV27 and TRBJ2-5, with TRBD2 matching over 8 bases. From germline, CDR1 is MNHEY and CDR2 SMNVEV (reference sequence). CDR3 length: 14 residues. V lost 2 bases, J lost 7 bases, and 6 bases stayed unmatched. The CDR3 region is CASSLAGGMGTQYF. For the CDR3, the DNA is TGTGCCAGCAGTTTAGCGGGGGGAATGGGGACCCAGTACTTC.

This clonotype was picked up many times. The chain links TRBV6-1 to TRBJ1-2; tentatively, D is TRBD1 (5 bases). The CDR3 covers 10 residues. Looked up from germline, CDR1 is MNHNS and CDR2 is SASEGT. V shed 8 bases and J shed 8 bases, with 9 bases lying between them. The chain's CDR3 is CASEGNGYTF. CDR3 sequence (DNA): TGTGCCAGCGAGGGGAACGGCTACACCTTC.

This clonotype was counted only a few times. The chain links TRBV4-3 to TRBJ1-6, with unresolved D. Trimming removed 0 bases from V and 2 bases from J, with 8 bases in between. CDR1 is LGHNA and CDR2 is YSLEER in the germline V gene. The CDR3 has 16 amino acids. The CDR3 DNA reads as TGCGCCAGCAGCCAAGATCGGTTCACCTATAATTCACCCCTCCACTTT. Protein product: CASSQDRFTYNSPLHF.

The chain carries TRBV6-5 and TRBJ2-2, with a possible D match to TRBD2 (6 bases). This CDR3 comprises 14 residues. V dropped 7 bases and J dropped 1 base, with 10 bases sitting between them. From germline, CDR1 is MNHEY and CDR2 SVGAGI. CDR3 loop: CASNPGGNTGELFF. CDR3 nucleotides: TGTGCCAGCAATCCCGGGGGGAACACCGGGGAGCTGTTTTTT.

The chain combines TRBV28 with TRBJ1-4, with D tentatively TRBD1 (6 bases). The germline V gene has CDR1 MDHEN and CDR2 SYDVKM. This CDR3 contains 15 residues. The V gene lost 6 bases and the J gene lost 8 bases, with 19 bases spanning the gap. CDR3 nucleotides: TGTGCCAGCAGCTATCCGACAGGATTTGGCGAAAAACTGTTTTTT. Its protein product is CASSYPTGFGEKLFF.

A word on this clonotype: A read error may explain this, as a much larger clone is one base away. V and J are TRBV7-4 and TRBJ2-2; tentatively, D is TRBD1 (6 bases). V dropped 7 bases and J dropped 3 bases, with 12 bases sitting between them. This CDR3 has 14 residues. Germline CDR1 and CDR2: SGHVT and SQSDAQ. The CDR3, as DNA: TGTGCCAGCAACCCAGGGGCGTACACCGGGGAGCTGTTTTTT. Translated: CASNPGAYTGELFF.

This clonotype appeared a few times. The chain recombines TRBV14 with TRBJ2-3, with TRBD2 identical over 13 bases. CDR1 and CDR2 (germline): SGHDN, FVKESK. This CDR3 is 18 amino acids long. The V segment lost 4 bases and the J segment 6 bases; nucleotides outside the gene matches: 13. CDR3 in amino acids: CASSPPPRTSGGYDTQYF. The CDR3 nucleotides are TGTGCCAGCAGCCCACCCCCCCGGACTAGCGGGGGATATGATACGCAGTATTTT.

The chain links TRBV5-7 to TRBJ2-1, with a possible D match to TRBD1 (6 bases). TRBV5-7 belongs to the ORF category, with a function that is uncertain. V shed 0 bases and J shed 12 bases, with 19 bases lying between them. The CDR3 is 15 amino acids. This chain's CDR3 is CASSLGGDTTMRQFF. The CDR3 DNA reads TGTGCCAGCAGCTTGGGAGGGGACACTACAATGAGGCAGTTCTTC.

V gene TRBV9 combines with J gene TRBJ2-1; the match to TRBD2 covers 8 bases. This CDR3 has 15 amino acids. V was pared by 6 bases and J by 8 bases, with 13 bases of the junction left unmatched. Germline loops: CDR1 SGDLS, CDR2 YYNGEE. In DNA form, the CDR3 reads TGTGCCAGCACTCTCCGAGCGGGGGATCAGTATGAGCAGTTCTTC. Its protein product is CASTLRAGDQYEQFF.

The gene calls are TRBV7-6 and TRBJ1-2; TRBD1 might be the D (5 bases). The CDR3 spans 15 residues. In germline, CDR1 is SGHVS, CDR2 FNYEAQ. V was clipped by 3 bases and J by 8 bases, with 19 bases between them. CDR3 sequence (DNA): TGTGCCAGCAGCTTCGTGTTTTCGGGGGAAAGCGGCTACACCTTC. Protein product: CASSFVFSGESGYTF.

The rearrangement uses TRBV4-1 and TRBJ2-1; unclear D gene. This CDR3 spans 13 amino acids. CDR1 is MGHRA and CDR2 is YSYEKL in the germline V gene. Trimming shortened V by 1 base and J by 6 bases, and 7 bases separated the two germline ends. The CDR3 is CASSQGVTNEQFF. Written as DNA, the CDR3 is TGCGCCAGCAGCCAAGGGGTCACCAATGAGCAGTTCTTC.

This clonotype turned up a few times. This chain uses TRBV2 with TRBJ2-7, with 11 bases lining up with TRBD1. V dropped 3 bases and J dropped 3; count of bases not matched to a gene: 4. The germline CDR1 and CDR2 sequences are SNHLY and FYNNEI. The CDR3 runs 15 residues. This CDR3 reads CASSDGTGGGYEQYF. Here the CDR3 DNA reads TGTGCCAGCAGTGACGGGACAGGGGGAGGCTACGAGCAGTACTTC.

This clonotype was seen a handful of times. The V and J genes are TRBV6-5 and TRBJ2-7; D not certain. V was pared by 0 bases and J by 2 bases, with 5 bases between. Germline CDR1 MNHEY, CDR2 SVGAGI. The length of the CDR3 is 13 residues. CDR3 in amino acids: CASSYSLAYEQYF. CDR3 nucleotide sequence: TGTGCCAGCAGTTACTCCTTGGCCTACGAGCAGTACTTC.